A selection of T cell receptor beta chains follows, all from one sample in a study of CD8+CD57+ T cells in acquired aplastic anemia. TCRdb called the reads again in MiXCR, with one record for every CDR3 protein. The data hold around 150,000 distinct CDR3 sequences, with 40% to 60% observed a single time. The sample taken for sequencing was sorted CD4+, CD8+, or CD8+CD57+ T cells (not recorded which) from PBMCs. Receptor source: a human donor with aplastic anemia. CDR3s include the opening cysteine and the closing phenylalanine or tryptophan. The order of the fields is clone size, J gene, D gene, V gene, CDR3 DNA, CDR3 protein. A D gene is named only where the DNA matches it firmly. Where a row states a size, it is once, few, many or the class of an expanded clone; other rows omit it.

NA	TRBJ2-7	NA	TRBV29-1	TGCAGCGTTGACTCAGGTCCCGAGCAGTACTTC	CSVDSGPEQYF
few	TRBJ2-2	NA	TRBV6-5	TGTGCCAGCAGTTACTCCCGGGCCGGGGAGCTGTTTTTT	CASSYSRAGELFF
NA	TRBJ1-6	NA	TRBV12-3/TRBV12-4	TGTGCCAGCAGTCCTAGTGGGGGTAATTCACCCCTCCACTTT	CASSPSGGNSPLHF
many	TRBJ1-1	NA	TRBV7-2	TGTGCCAGCACACTTACCCACGACTTTTTGAACACTGAAGCTTTCTTT	CASTLTHDFLNTEAFF
NA	TRBJ1-1	NA	TRBV18	TGTGCCAGCTCACCAAAGTGGGGGGAGAAGGCTGAAGCTTTCTTT	CASSPKWGEKAEAFF
many	TRBJ2-6	TRBD1	TRBV16	TGTGCCAGCAGCACGGACAGGTATGGGGCCAACGTCCTGACTTTC	CASSTDRYGANVLTF
many	TRBJ2-7	TRBD2	TRBV5-6	TGTGCCAGCAGCCCCAACCTTAGGACTAGCGGCTTCGAGCAGTACTTC	CASSPNLRTSGFEQYF
many	TRBJ2-2	TRBD2	TRBV2	TGTGCCAGCGCGGGGCAGCGGGAGGGAACCGGGGAGCTGTTTTTT	CASAGQREGTGELFF
NA	TRBJ2-1	NA	TRBV7-9	TGTGCCAGCAGCGGGGGGTACAATGAGCAGTTCTTC	CASSGGYNEQFF
NA	TRBJ2-1	NA	TRBV19	TGTGCCAGTCGAGAGTCCCCCCGGCGACTCAATGAGCAGTTCTTC	CASRESPRRLNEQFF
NA	TRBJ2-7	TRBD1	TRBV20-1	TGCAGTGCTACCGACCCCCTGACAGGGAACGAGCAGTACTTC	CSATDPLTGNEQYF
NA	TRBJ2-7	NA	TRBV2	TGTGCCAGCAGTGAATTCTCAGGACAGCTCTACGAGCAGTACTTC	CASSEFSGQLYEQYF
NA	TRBJ1-1	NA	TRBV15	TGTGCCTCCAGGGCAGTAGAGGGTGAAGCTTTCTTT	CASRAVEGEAFF
NA	TRBJ2-5	TRBD1	TRBV4-1	TGCGCCAGCAGCCTCCGGACAGGGCCAGAGACCCAGTACTTC	CASSLRTGPETQYF
few	TRBJ1-6	NA	TRBV7-9	TGTGCCAGCAGCAACGGACAGATAAATTCACCCCTCCACTTT	CASSNGQINSPLHF
NA	TRBJ2-7	TRBD2	TRBV20-1	TGCAGTGCTAGAGATGGAAGCGGGGGTGAGCAGTACTTC	CSARDGSGGEQYF
NA	TRBJ2-6	NA	TRBV15	TGTGCCACCAGCCTCCCGAAAGTTCCTGGGGCCAACGTCCTGACTTTC	CATSLPKVPGANVLTF
NA	TRBJ1-1	NA	TRBV12-5	TGTGCTAGTGGTTTGGACGGGACTGAAGCTTTCTTT	CASGLDGTEAFF
NA	TRBJ2-3	TRBD2	TRBV9	TGTGCCAGCTCACCTAGGCTAGCGGGAGGAACAGATACGCAGTATTTT	CASSPRLAGGTDTQYF
many	TRBJ2-2	NA	TRBV13	TGTGCCAGCAGCGCAACGAACACCGGGGAGCTGTTTTTT	CASSATNTGELFF
NA	TRBJ2-7	TRBD2	TRBV5-6	TGTGCCAGCAGCCACGCGGAGCGGGAGACGTCCTACGAGCAGTACTTC	CASSHAERETSYEQYF
few	TRBJ1-4	NA	TRBV2	TGTGCCAGCAGTGAATTTGTGGGTTTCGATGAAAAACTGTTTTTT	CASSEFVGFDEKLFF
few	TRBJ2-2	NA	TRBV7-8	TGTGCCAGCAGCTTATACGGGTTGGCCACCGGGGAGCTGTTTTTT	CASSLYGLATGELFF
NA	TRBJ2-1	NA	TRBV24-1	TGTGCCACCAGTGATACGGTTGGCAATCAGCAGTTCTTC	CATSDTVGNQQFF
many	TRBJ2-7	TRBD2	TRBV24-1	TGTGCCACCAGTGACTCGGGACTAGCCTACGAGCAGTACTTC	CATSDSGLAYEQYF
NA	TRBJ2-7	NA	TRBV4-1	TGCGCCAGCAGCCAAAAAACAGAGTACGAGCAGTACTTC	CASSQKTEYEQYF
few	TRBJ2-7	NA	TRBV5-5	TGTGCCAGCAGCTTGTCGGGGACGGATTCCTACGAGCAGTACTTC	CASSLSGTDSYEQYF